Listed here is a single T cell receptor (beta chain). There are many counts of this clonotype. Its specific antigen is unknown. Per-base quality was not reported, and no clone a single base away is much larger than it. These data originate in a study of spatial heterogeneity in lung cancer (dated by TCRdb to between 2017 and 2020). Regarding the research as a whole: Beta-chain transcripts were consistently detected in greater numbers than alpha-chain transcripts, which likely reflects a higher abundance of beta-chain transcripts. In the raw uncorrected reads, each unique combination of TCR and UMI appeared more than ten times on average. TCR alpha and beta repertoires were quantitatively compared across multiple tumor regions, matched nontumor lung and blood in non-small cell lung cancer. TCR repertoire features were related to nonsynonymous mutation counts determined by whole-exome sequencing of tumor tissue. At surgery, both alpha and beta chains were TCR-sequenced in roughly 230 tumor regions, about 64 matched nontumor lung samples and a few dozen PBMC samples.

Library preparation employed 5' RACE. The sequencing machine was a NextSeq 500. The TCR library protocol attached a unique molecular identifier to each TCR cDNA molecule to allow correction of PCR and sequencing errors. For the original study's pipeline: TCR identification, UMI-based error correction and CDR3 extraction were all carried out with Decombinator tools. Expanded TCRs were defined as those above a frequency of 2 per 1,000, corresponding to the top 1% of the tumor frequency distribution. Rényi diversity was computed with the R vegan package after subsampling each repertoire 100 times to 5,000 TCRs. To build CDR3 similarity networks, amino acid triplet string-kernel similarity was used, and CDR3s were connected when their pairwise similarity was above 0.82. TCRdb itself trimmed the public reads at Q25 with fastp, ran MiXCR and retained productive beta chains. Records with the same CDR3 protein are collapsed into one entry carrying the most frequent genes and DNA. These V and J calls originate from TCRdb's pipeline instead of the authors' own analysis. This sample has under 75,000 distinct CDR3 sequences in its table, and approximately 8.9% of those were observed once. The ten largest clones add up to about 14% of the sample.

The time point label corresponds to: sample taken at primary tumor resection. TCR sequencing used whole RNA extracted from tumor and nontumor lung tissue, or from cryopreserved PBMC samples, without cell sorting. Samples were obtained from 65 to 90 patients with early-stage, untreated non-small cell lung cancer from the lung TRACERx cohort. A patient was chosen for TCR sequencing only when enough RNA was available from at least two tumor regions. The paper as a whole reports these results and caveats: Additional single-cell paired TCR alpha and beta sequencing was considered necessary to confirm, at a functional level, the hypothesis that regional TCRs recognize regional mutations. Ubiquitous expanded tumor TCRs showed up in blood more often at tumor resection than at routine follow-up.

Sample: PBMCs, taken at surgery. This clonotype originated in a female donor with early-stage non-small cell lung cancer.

The CDR3 region reads CAIRGQGGTYNSPLHF. The nucleotides are TGTGCCATCAGGGGACAGGGGGGAACCTATAATTCACCCCTCCACTTT. Recombination connected TRBV10-3 to TRBJ1-6; 11 middle bases align to TRBD1. The CDR3 starts with the cysteine, ends with the phenylalanine, and has 16 residues. Only the CDR3 portion is preserved as DNA: 48 bases, with reading frame beginning at the first base. At the junction V is shortened by 6 bases and J by 2 bases; bases outside the gene matches: 3. CDR1 and CDR2 (ENHRY, SYGVKD) derive from the germline V gene.